One sample yielded the 21 T cell receptor beta chains listed below, sequenced in a study of T cells after yellow fever vaccination. TCRdb redid the calling of the 5' RACE reads with MiXCR, one entry per CDR3 protein. Of approximately 550,000 distinct CDR3 sequences listed, around an eighth were seen once; the top ten hold around 15%. The sequences come from PBMCs, collected on the day of the yellow fever booster vaccination. These TCRs come from a man aged 25-45 years who received the YFV17D yellow fever vaccine.

This clonotype was seen a handful of times. This sequence joins TRBV7-2 and TRBJ2-7; 7 bases align to TRBD1. Germline CDR1 and CDR2: SGHTA and FQGNSA. The CDR3 has 13 residues. V shed 1 base and J 11 bases; nucleotides not matched to a gene: 8. CDR3 sequence reads: CASSLDEGQWKYF. As DNA, the CDR3 is TGTGCCAGCAGCTTAGACGAGGGACAGTGGAAGTACTTC. Complete variable domain (other parts from reference TRBV7-2 and TRBJ2-7): GAGVSQSPSNKVTEKGKDVELRCDPISGHTALYWYRQSLGQGLEFLIYFQGNSAPDKSGLPSDRFSAERTGGSVSTLTIQRTQQEDSAVYLCASSLDEGQWKYFGPGTRLTVT.

This chain links TRBV12-3 or TRBV12-4 with TRBJ2-2, with 7 bases lining up with TRBD2. This CDR3 comprises 15 residues. Trimming took 3 bases from V and 6 from J; bases not matched to a gene: 7. The CDR3 spells CASSLVVGGAGELFF. The CDR3 DNA is TGTGCCAGCAGTTTGGTGGTTGGGGGGGCCGGGGAGCTGTTTTTT.

The table lists this clonotype with many counts. The chain has TRBV20-1 and TRBJ2-7; D is perhaps TRBD1 (6 bases). Per the germline V gene, CDR1 is DFQATT and CDR2 is SNEGSKA (reference sequence). Trimming pared 2 bases from V and 1 base from J, leaving 6 bases between. This CDR3 is 12 amino acids long. DNA for the CDR3: TGCAGTGCTAGACAGGGGTCCTACGAGCAGTACTTC. Its protein is CSARQGSYEQYF.

This clonotype was counted only a few times. The chain recombines TRBV9 with TRBJ2-2; D might be TRBD2 (6 bases). CDR1 is SGDLS, CDR2 YYNGEE, per germline. Trimming pared 0 bases from V and 3 bases from J, leaving 9 bases between. The CDR3 is 15 amino acids. CDR3 coding DNA: TGTGCCAGCAGCGTAGTCGGGAGCCACACCGGGGAGCTGTTTTTT. It encodes CASSVVGSHTGELFF.

The chain couples TRBV12-3 or TRBV12-4 to TRBJ2-3; 8 bases match TRBD1. This CDR3 region has 14 residues. The J segment lost 6 bases and the V segment lost 6 bases, leaving 8 bases of the junction unmatched. CDR3 sequence (DNA): TGTGCCAGCAGATTGACAGGGGTCATCGATACGCAGTATTTT. The encoded protein is CASRLTGVIDTQYF.

This clonotype occurred a few times. J is TRBJ2-7 and V is TRBV5-1; the D is unclear. Trimming pared 5 bases from V and 0 bases from J, leaving 9 bases between. CDR3 length: 13 residues. Germline V gene sequence: CDR1 SGHRS, CDR2 YFSETQ. DNA of the CDR3: TGCGCCAGCAGTATATCGAGCTCCTACGAGCAGTACTTC. It encodes CASSISSSYEQYF.

The genes are TRBV15 and TRBJ2-1; maybe TRBD1 (6 bases). The CDR3 has 13 residues. Germline V gene sequence: CDR1 LNHNV, CDR2 YYDKDF (reference sequence). V gave up 9 bases and J gave up 0 bases, with 9 bases separating them. Here the CDR3 reads CATQGGSYNEQFF. Written as DNA, the CDR3 is TGTGCCACACAAGGGGGCTCCTACAATGAGCAGTTCTTC. Based on the CDR3 plus reference TRBV15 and TRBJ2-1, the full variable domain is DAMVIQNPRYQVTQFGKPVTLSCSQTLNHNVMYWYQQKSSQAPKLLFHYYDKDFNNEADTPDNFQSRRPNTSFCFLDIRSPGLGDTAMYLCATQGGSYNEQFFGPGTRLTVL.

V gene TRBV15 combines with J gene TRBJ2-3, with 13 bases aligning to TRBD2. The ends lost 5 bases at V and 6 bases at J; junction bases unmatched: 8. The CDR3 totals 16 residues. Germline loops: CDR1 LNHNV, CDR2 YYDKDF (reference sequence). For the CDR3, the DNA is TGTGCCACCAGCGCCGGGACTAGCGGGACATTCGATACGCAGTATTTT. Translation gives CATSAGTSGTFDTQYF. The entire variable domain, with the rest obtained from reference TRBV15 and TRBJ2-3, is as follows: DAMVIQNPRYQVTQFGKPVTLSCSQTLNHNVMYWYQQKSSQAPKLLFHYYDKDFNNEADTPDNFQSRRPNTSFCFLDIRSPGLGDTAMYLCATSAGTSGTFDTQYFGPGTRLTVL.

This sequence joins TRBV7-9 and TRBJ2-5, with 7 bases fitting TRBD2. J lost 7 bases, V lost 5 bases, and 7 bases had no gene match. From germline, CDR1 is SEHNR and CDR2 FQNEAQ (reference sequence). The CDR3 runs 13 residues. CDR3 nucleotides: TGTGCCAGCAGCCAAGGATGGGGGGGGACCCAGTACTTC. Its protein product is CASSQGWGGTQYF.

This clonotype was picked up many times. The genes are TRBV20-1 and TRBJ2-1, with TRBD1 as a possible D gene (5 bases). CDR1 is DFQATT and CDR2 is SNEGSKA in the germline V gene (reference sequence). V was shortened by 6 bases and J by 1 base, with 10 bases between the two germline ends. The CDR3 totals 13 residues. CDR3 region: CSARVDSYNEQFF. In DNA form, the CDR3 reads TGCAGTGCCAGGGTGGATTCCTACAATGAGCAGTTCTTC.

This clonotype was observed a few times. The genes are TRBV20-1 and TRBJ2-1; 11 positions match TRBD2. The ends lost 5 bases at V and 8 bases at J; junction bases unmatched: 11. This CDR3 has 15 residues. Germline V CDR1 and CDR2: DFQATT, SNEGSKA (reference sequence). This chain's CDR3 is CSAHSGRAANDEQFF. The CDR3 DNA reads TGCAGTGCTCATAGCGGGAGGGCCGCTAACGATGAGCAGTTCTTC.

This clonotype was observed a handful of times. This chain uses TRBV27 with TRBJ2-7, with D possibly matching TRBD1 (5 bases). Per germline, CDR1 MNHEY and CDR2 SMNVEV (reference sequence). The CDR3 is 15 residues long. Trimming pared 8 bases from V and 6 bases from J, leaving 23 bases between. The CDR3 loop is CASVPLYGATTEQYF. CDR3 sequence (DNA): TGTGCCAGCGTACCCCTATATGGGGCCACTACCGAGCAGTACTTC.

The genes are TRBV29-1 and TRBJ2-7; 9 bases map to TRBD2. The length of the CDR3 is 15 residues. V lost 3 bases and J lost 6; bases outside the gene matches: 12. From germline, CDR1 is SQVTM and CDR2 ANQGSEA. The CDR3 region is CSVDPYGTSRSEQYF. The CDR3 DNA reads TGCAGCGTTGATCCTTATGGGACTAGCCGATCCGAGCAGTACTTC.

Only a few counts were recorded for this clonotype. This chain links TRBV24-1 with TRBJ2-3, with 14 bases identical to TRBD2. V dropped 7 bases and J dropped 4; count of bases not matched to a gene: 15. The length of the CDR3 is 19 residues. CDR1 is KGHDR and CDR2 is SFDVKD in the germline V gene. The CDR3, as DNA: TGTGCCACCAGCCATCCGGAGCCGGGACTAGCGGGAGTGGCAGATACGCAGTATTTT. Translated, it gives CATSHPEPGLAGVADTQYF.

This clonotype was found a few times. The V call is TRBV7-8, the J call TRBJ2-1; TRBD2 matches 7 bases. Germline V lookup: CDR1 SGHVS, CDR2 FQNEAQ. This CDR3 has 15 residues. The J segment lost 8 bases and the V segment lost 2 bases, leaving 9 bases of the junction unmatched. The CDR3 bases are TGTGCCAGCAGCTTAATTCTAGCGGCCTCCCATGAGCAGTTCTTC. Translation gives CASSLILAASHEQFF.

The V call is TRBV30, the J call TRBJ2-1, with D unresolved. This CDR3 is 11 amino acids long. Germline CDR1 reads GTSNPN; CDR2 reads SVGIG (reference sequence). Deletions cut 4 bases from V and 5 bases from J, with 6 bases between. CDR3 in DNA: TGTGCCTGGACACATAACAATGAGCAGTTCTTC. As protein: CAWTHNNEQFF.

The genes are TRBV21-1 and TRBJ2-7. TRBV21-1 is a pseudogene. The CDR3 contains 13 residues. In nucleotides, the CDR3 is TGTGCCAGCAGCATGGGAAAATCGCCTATGCAGTACTTC. This translates into CASSMGKSPMQYF.

This clonotype was picked up many times. The rearrangement links TRBV4-3 to TRBJ2-1; a weak D match, TRBD2 (5 bases). This CDR3 is 16 amino acids long. Germline V gene sequence: CDR1 LGHNA, CDR2 YSLEER. V lost 1 base and J 9 bases, leaving 19 bases between the germline ends. The CDR3 region has the DNA TGCGCCAGCAGCCAAGGTTCTAGCTGGGTGATTGGTGAGCAGTTCTTC. Its protein product is CASSQGSSWVIGEQFF.

The CDR3 coding sequence is TGCAGTGCTAGAGTGTGGGAGCGCCCCGAGCAGTACTTC. Residues: CSARVWERPEQYF. The V gene is TRBV20-1, the J gene TRBJ2-7; possibly TRBD2 for D (5 bases). Germline V gene sequence: CDR1 DFQATT, CDR2 SNEGSKA (reference sequence). The CDR3 contains 13 residues. The germline V and J ends were trimmed by 1 base and 6 bases, with 13 bases remaining between them.

The chain employs TRBV20-1 and TRBJ2-1; 10 bases are a match to TRBD2. J lost 8 bases, V lost 3 bases, and 4 bases had no gene match. CDR3 length: 13 amino acids. Germline CDR1 reads DFQATT; CDR2 reads SNEGSKA (reference sequence). CDR3 bases: TGCAGTGCTAGCAGCGGGAGGGTCGATGAGCAGTTCTTC. Translated, it gives CSASSGRVDEQFF.

This clonotype showed up just a few times. J is TRBJ2-3 and V is TRBV13; 7 bases match TRBD2. J gave up 7 bases and V 5 bases, and 3 bases lay outside the gene matches. Germline V CDR1 and CDR2: PRHDT, FYEKMQ (reference sequence). The CDR3 covers 12 residues. The CDR3 bases are TGTGCCAGCAGCCCGGGGGGATATACGCAGTATTTT. This sequence encodes CASSPGGYTQYF.